The T cell receptor (beta chain) described here comes from a study of blood T cell repertoires in COVID-19. Study-wide background: Nucleic acid was either cDNA or gDNA, and it came from T cells, B-cell-depleted T cells, or PBMCs.

Assay: immunoSEQ multiplex PCR; the TCRdb copy retains only in-frame clones and omits some. The data hold some 490,000 clones, with 70% to 90% observed a single time. Germline V gene lookup returns CDR1 SGHDT and CDR2 YYEEEE. The length of the CDR3 is 14 residues. V lost 3 bases and J 4 bases, leaving 14 bases between the germline ends. The chain is built from TRBV5-6 and TRBJ2-7; TRBD1 is a possible D gene (5 bases). The sample comprised peripheral blood. This sequence originates from a human donor in a cohort sampled during active COVID-19. CDR3 region: CASSSGVAGYEQYF. The DNA of the CDR3 is TGTGCCAGCAGCTCGGGCGTGGCAGGGTACGAGCAGTACTTC.